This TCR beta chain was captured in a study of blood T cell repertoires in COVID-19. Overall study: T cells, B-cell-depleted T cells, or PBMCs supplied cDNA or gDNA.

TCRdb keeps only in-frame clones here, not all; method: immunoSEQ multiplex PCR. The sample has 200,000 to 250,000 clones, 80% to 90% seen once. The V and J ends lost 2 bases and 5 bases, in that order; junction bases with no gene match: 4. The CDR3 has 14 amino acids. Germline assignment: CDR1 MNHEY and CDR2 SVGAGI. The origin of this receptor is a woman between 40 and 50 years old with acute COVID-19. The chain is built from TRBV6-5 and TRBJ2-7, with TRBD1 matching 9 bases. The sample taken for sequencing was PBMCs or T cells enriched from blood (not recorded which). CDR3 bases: TGTGCCAGCAGTTACCTAGGACAGGGGAACGAGCAGTACTTC. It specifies CASSYLGQGNEQYF.